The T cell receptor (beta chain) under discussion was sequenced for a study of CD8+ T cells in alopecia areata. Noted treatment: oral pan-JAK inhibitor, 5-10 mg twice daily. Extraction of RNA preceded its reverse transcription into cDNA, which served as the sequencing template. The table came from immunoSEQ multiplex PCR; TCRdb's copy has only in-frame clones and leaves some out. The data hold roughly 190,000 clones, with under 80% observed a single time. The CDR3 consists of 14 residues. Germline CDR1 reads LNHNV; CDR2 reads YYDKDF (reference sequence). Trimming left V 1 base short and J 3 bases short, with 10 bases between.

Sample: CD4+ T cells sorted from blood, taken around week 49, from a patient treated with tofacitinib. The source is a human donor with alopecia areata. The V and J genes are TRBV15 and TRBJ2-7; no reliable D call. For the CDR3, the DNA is TGTGCCACCAGCAGAGGCGGTACCAGCTACGAGCAGTACTTC. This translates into CATSRGGTSYEQYF.